This T cell receptor beta chain was found in a study of cytomegalovirus exposure and HLA in healthy donors (dated by TCRdb to 2015 to 2018). Notes on the research overall: According to an earlier analysis of 587 of the donors, 150 million to 200 million T cells yielded 120 million or so unique TCR beta sequences and about 300 Gb of sequence data. About 280 gigabases of sequencing data and some 85 million unique TCR sequences were included in an early release covering roughly 600 HLA-typed donors. Of the roughly 390 genotyped donors, approximately 80% were placed in the genetic ancestry cluster associated with self-reported Caucasian donors. The study was designed to test whether signatures of past pathogen exposure could be identified by cataloging public T cell receptors. The study used immunosequencing to profile the T cell repertoires of approximately 690 subjects and linked those repertoires to cytomegalovirus serostatus. Along with the approximately 700-subject first cohort, a separate validation cohort of approximately 110 different subjects was used. High-throughput TCR immunosequencing, statistical association of individual TCRs with disease status, and machine learning were combined to predict cytomegalovirus infection status. A later analysis re-examined previously published TCR beta repertoires from just over 650 donors and added high-resolution HLA genotyping to investigate patterns of TCR occurrence. Rather than drawing on any new phenotypic data, the later analysis identified candidate immune exposures from TCR beta sequences and the way those sequences occurred across donors. An earlier analysis of nearly 600 of the donors applied high-throughput TCR beta sequencing to assess whether each TCR beta V gene segment acted as functional or pseudogenic. Alongside the repertoire data, information on donor age, sex, ethnicity and CMV serostatus was compiled. In a later genetic analysis, genome-wide SNP genotypes for about three fifths of the 666 donors were used, and that subset was treated as a discovery cohort. Every discovery cohort repertoire had been produced on one sequencing platform. HLA typing included class I and class II loci at four-digit resolution. The number of typed donors differed by locus: about 620-640 for A, B, C, DRB1 and DQB1; approximately 520 for DQA1; fewer than 610 for DPA1; and some 450 for DPB1. Several DR-DQ haplotypes were treated as single units for association and clustering because of strong linkage in the cohort. On average, about 240,000 unique TCR beta nucleotide sequences were sequenced per donor among roughly 430 genotyped donors of the cohort, with roughly 18% of those sequences being non-productive.

The cohort was made up of 650 to 700 healthy bone marrow donors. At the time of sampling, every cohort member was nominally healthy, though immune exposures that went unrecorded were likely present. The donor tested CMV seropositive, placing the donor among the 289 seropositive members of the cohort. Each donor provided a peripheral blood sample, and peripheral blood mononuclear cells were used for TCR beta sequencing. The Qiagen DNeasy Blood Extraction Kit was used to extract genomic DNA from the blood cell samples. The method behind the library was the immunoSEQ multiplex PCR assay. For the multiplex PCR, a mixture combining 60 forward primers for TCR Vbeta segments and 13 reverse primers for TCR Jbeta segments was used. Amplification of the CDR3 region of rearranged TCR beta genes was performed with a multiplex PCR assay on genomic DNA. On the Illumina HiSeq System, the amplified TCR beta libraries were sequenced as 87-base-pair reads. As for the original processing: In a later analysis, tens of millions of unique TCR beta chains were counted across the 500 to 850 repertoires, and approximately 11 million of these chains were shared by at least two donors. To remove PCR and sequencing errors, raw reads were error-corrected and collapsed into unique sequences using a nearest-neighbor algorithm that merged closely related sequences. CDR3 sequences were aligned to IMGT reference sequences to assign V, D and J gene segments. For a sequence to be retained, at least a six-nucleotide match to both a V gene segment and a J gene segment was required. A rearrangement counted as productive if the CDR3 had no stop codons and remained in frame with V and J, and every other rearrangement counted as non-productive. CDR3 was defined by IMGT convention, running from the second conserved V-encoded cysteine to the conserved J-encoded phenylalanine. Sequences without an unambiguous match to a single V gene segment were excluded from the earlier analysis of about 600 of the donors. In an earlier analysis of around 590 of the donors, a V segment was called functional when productive rearrangements were above 56.7%, and segregating when the standard deviation between donors exceeded 5%. A statistical classification framework was built for diagnosing cytomegalovirus status from the catalog of TCR beta chain sequences. A later analysis assigned V and J genes by comparing TCR nucleotide sequences with IMGT/GENE-DB human TR gene sequences. In a later analysis, CDR3 sequences and most-parsimonious VDJ recombination scenarios were assigned using the TCRdist pipeline. A later analysis defined each TCR beta chain by its CDR3 amino acid sequence plus V-gene family, and excluded reads lacking a unique V-gene family. A later analysis removed several hundred highly shared, low-generation-probability nucleotide sequences to deal with suspected cross-contamination and a sequencing artifact. For each public chain, a later analysis derived a clonal expansion index from normalized ranks of inferred template counts within each repertoire. In a later analysis, generation probabilities were computed with a VDJ recombination model fitted to out-of-frame rearrangements, and the resulting probabilities were checked against IGoR. In a later analysis, hypergeometric tests were used to score TCR-TCR, TCR-HLA and TCR-CMV co-occurrence, with a repertoire-size bias correction applied to TCR pairs. To estimate false discovery rates, a later analysis permuted the HLA or CMV assignments 20 times. In a later analysis, co-occurring TCRs were grouped with DBSCAN, and TCRdist sequence similarity was added when clustering was performed within HLA-allele-positive subsets. Repertoires with fewer than 30,000 or more than 120,000 public chains, plus five repertoires with anomalous nucleotide sharing, were excluded from co-occurrence clustering. Not all clones reach the TCRdb copy of this immuneACCESS table, which keeps in-frame sequences only. Checked studies attribute under half of the gap to unresolved V genes and leave the rest unexplained. V and J calls and clone size are copied from that table; D and trimming were computed from the DNA. The sample yields about 200,000 clones; around four fifths were counted once. Approximately 1.8% of the sample rests with the top ten.

General findings and caveats noted by the study authors: Because some donors lacked HLA typing at each locus, the association tests relied only on the typed subset. According to a later genetic analysis, donors in an Asian-associated ancestry cluster had fewer N-insertions in productive TCRs than the approximately 630-donor mean. An association between a missense DCLRE1C variant and V-gene and J-gene trimming of TCR beta chains was found in a later genetic analysis and replicated in an independent cohort. The study gave a list of roughly 150 TCR beta chains associated with cytomegalovirus. In vitro tests confirmed that three of the cytomegalovirus-associated TCR beta chains recognize cytomegalovirus antigens. Immune exposure information for the cohort was limited to CMV serostatus. At a false discovery rate of 0.05, a later analysis linked approximately 18,000 TCR beta sequences to specific HLA alleles. Presence/absence analyses assumed roughly uniform sequencing depth across donors, an assumption that may not hold. The earlier analysis of around 600 of the donors excluded about 16 rarely observed V segments, including chromosome 9 orphons, because counts were too low. Strong co-occurrence of HLA alleles, especially DR and DQ, made assigning TCR associations to individual alleles difficult. A cluster of highly shared sequence variants was judged likely to represent a technical artifact of the sequencing pipeline. According to the authors, the approach could potentially be generalized to other disease states and immunological phenotypes. Correlated functional status among segregating V segments might be attributable to linkage disequilibrium, but an unknown experimental factor could not be ruled out. The cohort was sequenced for TCR beta chains only, and without alpha or paired-chain data the features that could be detected were limited. Some IMGT-functional V segments, including TRBV6-2 and TRBV6-3, could not be told apart with the 87-base-pair reads, so those segments were excluded. Broadly in line with IMGT annotations, most TCR beta V segments showed up in productive rearrangements about 90% or about 30% of the time in an earlier analysis of a few hundred of the donors. According to a later analysis, parvovirus B19, influenza, CMV and Epstein-Barr virus appeared linked to several top co-occurrence clusters. According to a later analysis, TCR association rates differed among HLA loci, with DRB1 alleles showing the most associated TCRs and HLA-C alleles showing the fewest. In a later analysis, HLA-associated TCR beta chains showed more clonal expansion and lower generation probabilities than non-associated chains that were equally common. Across donors, most TCR sequences were observed very rarely, whereas some public TCRs were present in many individuals. A further reported finding was that TCR beta sequences accurately predicted the HLA-A and HLA-B alleles for most subjects in the first cohort. In a later analysis, most CMV-associated TCR beta chains were found to appear HLA-restricted, with HLA associations seemingly driven largely by CMV exposure. The classifier was reported to diagnose cytomegalovirus status with high specificity and sensitivity in both the original cohort and the validation cohort.

The cysteine opens and the phenylalanine closes a CDR3 of 15 amino acids. Just CDR3 DNA is preserved here, 45 bases in frame from base 1. V was cut back by 0 bases and J by 7 bases, leaving a gap of 15 bases between them. The germline V gene encodes CDR1 SEHNR and CDR2 FQNEAQ (reference sequence). Only one count was recorded for this clone. Which antigen it targets is not known. No base qualities exist here, and no much larger clone lies one base off it. The sequenced sample consisted of PBMCs. The origin of this receptor is a middle-aged man in good health and CMV-seropositive. The chain couples TRBV7-9 to TRBJ1-2; no D gene call is confident. In nucleotide form, the sequence is TGTGCCAGCAGCTTAGCGCCCGGGTATCAAAGTGGCTACACCTTC. Translated, it reads CASSLAPGYQSGYTF.